Listed below are T cell receptor beta chains from one sample, sequenced in a study of T cells in Graves' hyperthyroidism and ophthalmopathy. TCRdb used MiXCR to reprocess the multiplex PCR reads, holding one entry per CDR3 protein. This sample yields over 700,000 distinct CDR3 sequences, of which 35% to 45% are seen a single time; approximately 8.7% belongs to the top ten. What was sequenced was blood. The receptor source for this set is a man younger than 30 with Graves' hyperthyroidism. The CDR3 runs from the conserved cysteine through the conserved F or W. D genes are given only for firm matches. Rows may omit the clone size; those that give it use once, few, many or a size class.

V gene	J gene	D gene	clone size	CDR3 DNA	CDR3 protein
TRBV5-1	TRBJ1-2	NA	NA	TGCGCCAGCAGCTTGTCATGGAACTATGGCTACACCTTC	CASSLSWNYGYTF
TRBV7-3	TRBJ2-6	NA	few	TGTGCCAGCAGCTTAATAGGAACCAGCTCTGGGGCCAACGTCCTGACTTTC	CASSLIGTSSGANVLTF
TRBV7-2	TRBJ1-5	NA	NA	TGTGCCAGCAGTTCCCTCCTGGACAGTCACAATCAGCCCCAGCATTTT	CASSSLLDSHNQPQHF
TRBV2	TRBJ2-7	NA	NA	TGTGCCAGCAGTGTCTCAGGGGAAGGGCAGTACTTC	CASSVSGEGQYF
TRBV20-1	TRBJ2-7	TRBD1	few	TGCAGTGCCCTACTGACAGGGGCATACGAGCAGTACTTC	CSALLTGAYEQYF
TRBV14	TRBJ2-1	TRBD2	NA	TGTGCCAGCAGCCCCCCCCAAGCGGGAGACAACAATGAGCAGTTCTTC	CASSPPQAGDNNEQFF
TRBV10-3	TRBJ1-5	TRBD1	NA	TGTGCCATAGAGGGACAGGATAAGCCCCAGCATTTT	CAIEGQDKPQHF
TRBV12-3/TRBV12-4	TRBJ2-7	TRBD2	many	TGTGCCAGCAGTTTGCAGCGGGGACCCTACGAGCAGTACTTC	CASSLQRGPYEQYF
TRBV5-1	TRBJ1-2	TRBD1	many	TGCGCCAGCAGCTTGGGACAGGGGTCCGGCTACACCTTC	CASSLGQGSGYTF
TRBV7-9	TRBJ1-6	NA	NA	TGTGCCAGCAGCTTAGGAGGGAACTCCGTCTATAATTCACCCCTCCACTTT	CASSLGGNSVYNSPLHF
TRBV7-8	TRBJ2-2	NA	NA	TGTGCCAGCAGTTTTGCGGGACGGACCGGGGAGCTGTTTTTT	CASSFAGRTGELFF
TRBV7-9	TRBJ1-5	NA	few	TGTGCCAGCAGCTTAGAGCCCGGGGGGGGGAATCAGCCCCAGCATTTT	CASSLEPGGGNQPQHF
TRBV10-3	TRBJ1-4	TRBD1	few	TGTGCCACCGGGACAGGGGAGAATGAAAAACTGTTTTTT	CATGTGENEKLFF
TRBV6-5	TRBJ2-2	NA	NA	TGTGCCAGCAGTTACTCTTACGGGAGTATCACCGGGGAGCTGTTTTTT	CASSYSYGSITGELFF
TRBV29-1	TRBJ2-5	TRBD2	NA	TGCAGCGTTGGGGGGGGGGTAGGAGAGACCCAGTACTTC	CSVGGGVGETQYF
TRBV7-2	TRBJ2-7	TRBD2	NA	TGTGCCAGCAGCCAAGAGACTAGCGATTGGGACGAGCAGTACTTC	CASSQETSDWDEQYF
TRBV19	TRBJ2-2	TRBD1	NA	TGTGCCAGTGCGTTTGGACAGGGAGAGACCGGGGAGCTGTTTTTT	CASAFGQGETGELFF
TRBV7-8	TRBJ2-7	TRBD1	few	TGTGCCAGCAGCAGAGCCGGGACAGGATTTCCAGAGAGCTCCTACGAGCAGTACTTC	CASSRAGTGFPESSYEQYF
TRBV6-1	TRBJ2-3	NA	NA	TGTGCCAGCAGTCAGACTATGTTGACCACAGATACGCAGTATTTT	CASSQTMLTTDTQYF
TRBV7-9	TRBJ1-6	TRBD1	NA	TGTGCCAGCAGCGCCACAGGGGGCTATAATTCACCCCTCCACTTT	CASSATGGYNSPLHF
TRBV11-2	TRBJ2-5	NA	few	TGTGCCAGCAGCTCAAACAGGGAACTAGAGACCCAGTACTTC	CASSSNRELETQYF
TRBV5-5	TRBJ2-2	TRBD1	few	TGTGCCAGCAGCTTTCAGGGGGCCGGCGGGGAGCTGTTTTTT	CASSFQGAGGELFF
TRBV14	TRBJ1-2	NA	NA	TGTGCCAGCAGCTTGGCGGGCCAGTTCTACGGCTACACCTTC	CASSLAGQFYGYTF
TRBV12-3/TRBV12-4	TRBJ1-2	NA	NA	TGTGCCAGCACTTCACTATCTGGAGGTTATGGCTACACCTTC	CASTSLSGGYGYTF
TRBV11-2	TRBJ2-5	NA	NA	TGTGCCAGCAGCGATCCGGGACATTTAGGGGAGACCCAGTACTTC	CASSDPGHLGETQYF
TRBV15	TRBJ1-1	NA	many	TGTGCCACCAGAGGCATGAACACTGAAGCTTTCTTT	CATRGMNTEAFF
TRBV14	TRBJ2-7	TRBD2	NA	TGTGCCAGCAGCCAAAGGACGGGACTAGCGGGAGCGGCGGCCGGGGAGCTGTACTTC	CASSQRTGLAGAAAGELYF
TRBV11-2	TRBJ2-2	NA	few	TGTGCCAGCAGCCTTACCCCGTCTACGAACACCGGGGAGCTGTTTTTT	CASSLTPSTNTGELFF
TRBV20-1	TRBJ1-6	NA	NA	TGCAGTGCTAGTGCGGCGGGAAGCAGGTCACCCCTCCACTTT	CSASAAGSRSPLHF
TRBV13	TRBJ2-7	TRBD2	few	TGTGCCAGCACAAAAGCGGGGGGAAGCTCCTACGAGCAGTACTTC	CASTKAGGSSYEQYF
TRBV24-1	TRBJ1-1	TRBD1	few	TGTGCCACCAGTGACCCAGAGGGGGCCCCTGAAGCTTTCTTT	CATSDPEGAPEAFF
TRBV6-1	TRBJ1-1	NA	NA	TGTGCCAGCAGAACGGCCAGGGTGGGGCGGGTGAACACTGAAGCTTTCTTT	CASRTARVGRVNTEAFF
TRBV4-1	TRBJ1-6	NA	NA	TGCGCCAGCAGCCAAGAGAGGGGTACGGATTCACCCCTCCACTTT	CASSQERGTDSPLHF
TRBV12-3/TRBV12-4	TRBJ2-7	NA	NA	TGTGCCAGCAACCCCTGGGGGGCTAGGGACGAGCAGTACTTC	CASNPWGARDEQYF
TRBV7-3	TRBJ1-1	TRBD1	few	TGTGCCAGCAGCCCCGACAGGGGGCTGGGAGCTTTCTTT	CASSPDRGLGAFF
TRBV6-5	TRBJ2-7	NA	NA	TGTGCCAGCAGTTACTCGCCGGAGAGGTCAAGGTACGAGCAGTACTTC	CASSYSPERSRYEQYF
TRBV13	TRBJ1-1	TRBD1	NA	TGTGCCAGCAGTATTTATAACAGGGGGCTGAACACTGAAGCTTTCTTT	CASSIYNRGLNTEAFF